The 9 T cell receptor beta chains presented below share a single source sample, sequenced in a study of T cell repertoires in cytomegalovirus infection. TCRdb called the reads again in MiXCR, with one record for every CDR3 protein. The sample lists under 500,000 distinct CDR3 sequences, approximately 46% occurring once. What these receptors recognize is not known. Source: cultured PBMCs, taken from culture after CMV antigen stimulation. Receptors originate from a human donor in good health (CMV status not recorded). Some clones in this sample may be carry-over from other donors' samples.

This clonotype appeared a few times. V usage is TRBV7-7 and J usage is TRBJ2-2; 8 bases align to TRBD1. The CDR3 covers 16 residues. J lost 6 bases, V lost 5 bases, and 11 bases had no gene match. Germline CDR1 and CDR2: SSHAT and FNYEAQ (reference sequence). The CDR3 region has the DNA TGTGCCAGCAGCACCATGACAGGGGCAGGGGCCGGGGAGCTGTTTTTT. Translating it yields CASSTMTGAGAGELFF.

This clonotype turned up a few times. The V call is TRBV5-6, the J call TRBJ2-3; no firm D call. In germline, CDR1 is SGHDT, CDR2 YYEEEE. This CDR3 is built from 15 residues. Between the trimmed V and J ends, which lost 1 base and 0 bases, there was a span of 9 bases. The CDR3 bases are TGTGCCAGCAGCTTGACCGGTCGTAGCACAGATACGCAGTATTTT. Translation: CASSLTGRSTDTQYF.

The rearrangement links TRBV5-4 to TRBJ2-1; 8 bases map to TRBD2. The CDR3 extends over 14 amino acids. J was trimmed by 8 bases and V by 2 bases; bases with no gene match: 6. Germline CDR1 is SGHNT and CDR2 is YYREEE (reference sequence). CDR3 DNA sequence: TGTGCCAGCAGCTTATCGGGAGGGCCCTATGAGCAGTTCTTC. This encodes CASSLSGGPYEQFF. Variable domain in full (rest from reference TRBV5-4 and TRBJ2-1): ETGVTQSPTHLIKTRGQQVTLRCSSQSGHNTVSWYQQALGQGPQFIFQYYREEENGRGNFPPRFSGLQFPNYSSELNVNALELDDSALYLCASSLSGGPYEQFFGPGTRLTVL.

The rearrangement joins TRBV6-1 to TRBJ2-1; tentatively, D is TRBD2 (6 bases). The CDR3 is 15 amino acids. Looked up from germline, CDR1 is MNHNS and CDR2 is SASEGT. Trimming cost V 7 bases and J 3 bases, with 16 bases left between them. The DNA of the CDR3 is TGTGCCAGCACCCCCTCGGGACTGCACTACAATGAGCAGTTCTTC. Translation: CASTPSGLHYNEQFF.

The chain carries TRBV6-4 and TRBJ2-7; TRBD2 aligns across 7 bases. V lost 5 bases to trimming and J lost 2 bases; unmatched junction nucleotides: 9. The CDR3 loop spans 15 amino acids. Germline V gene sequence: CDR1 MRHNA, CDR2 SNTAGT. The CDR3 nucleotides are TGTGCCAGCAGTATTTCCGCGGGAGCACCCTACGAGCAGTACTTC. This encodes CASSISAGAPYEQYF.

This chain connects TRBV7-8 to TRBJ2-1; 7 positions agree with TRBD2. The V gene end was trimmed by 5 bases and the J gene end by 7 bases; junction bases not matched to a gene: 11. CDR1 is SGHVS and CDR2 is FQNEAQ in the germline V gene. This CDR3 comprises 15 residues. The CDR3 region is CASSTRTRVENEQFF. The CDR3 bases are TGTGCCAGCAGCACCCGGACTAGAGTGGAGAATGAGCAGTTCTTC.

This clonotype has just a few counts. The genes are TRBV5-5 and TRBJ1-1; 8 bases are a match to TRBD1. Germline loops: CDR1 SGHKS, CDR2 YYEKEE (reference sequence). V trimming: 4 bases; J trimming: 1 base; junction bases outside the gene matches: 3. The CDR3 sequence is 14 residues long. The chain's CDR3 is CASSPGQANTEAFF. As DNA, the CDR3 is TGTGCCAGCAGCCCGGGACAGGCGAACACTGAAGCTTTCTTT.

This clonotype was seen only a few times. CDR3 coding DNA: TGCAGTGCTAGACCCGGACTAGCGTTCCATGAGCAGTTCTTC. It specifies CSARPGLAFHEQFF. J is TRBJ2-1 and V is TRBV20-1, with TRBD2 matching 9 bases. The CDR3 is made up of 14 amino acids. Unmatched junction bases numbered 7, after V lost 2 bases and J lost 8 bases. The germline V gene has CDR1 DFQATT and CDR2 SNEGSKA (reference sequence).

The chain links TRBV11-2 to TRBJ2-2; 8 bases map to TRBD1. Unmatched junction bases numbered 11, after V lost 5 bases and J lost 6 bases. CDR1 is SGHAT, CDR2 FQNNGV, per germline. This CDR3 has 16 residues. CDR3 loop: CASSKRVDREAGELFF. In DNA, the CDR3 is TGTGCCAGCAGCAAGCGAGTGGACAGGGAGGCCGGGGAGCTGTTTTTT.